The 18 T cell receptor beta chains below come from one sample, sequenced in a study of Graves' ophthalmopathy and Graves' hyperthyroidism. Amplification of the TCR beta CDR3 regions used RNA transcripts (as template). The first round was an RT-PCR with HTBI primers, and the second round was a multiplex PCR. TCRdb called the multiplex PCR reads again in MiXCR, with one record for every CDR3 protein. The sample has about half a million distinct CDR3 sequences, 13% to 15% seen once. The material sequenced was blood. The receptor set was obtained from a young woman with Graves' ophthalmopathy.

This clonotype was seen at least ten times. The chain has TRBV18 and TRBJ1-6, with 9 bases fitting TRBD1. V lost 3 bases and J lost 9; bases outside the gene matches: 6. Per the germline V gene, CDR1 is KGHSH and CDR2 is LQKENI. This CDR3 region has 15 residues. The CDR3 nucleotides read TGTGCCAGCTCACCTTGGGACAGGGTTGTTTCACCCCTCCACTTT. Amino acid sequence: CASSPWDRVVSPLHF.

The CDR3: CSARGEGWVYGYTF. The CDR3 DNA reads as TGCAGTGCTAGGGGGGAGGGATGGGTCTATGGCTACACCTTC. The chain combines TRBV20-1 with TRBJ1-2, with D possibly TRBD1 on 5 matching bases. Germline-derived CDR1 and CDR2 are DFQATT and SNEGSKA (reference sequence). With 3 bases removed from V and 4 bases from J, the gap between germline ends came to 15 bases. There are 14 residues in the CDR3.

This clonotype was counted at least ten times. The CDR3 is CASSGYSSGYTF. CDR3 DNA sequence: TGTGCCAGCAGTGGTTACAGCAGTGGCTACACCTTC. This chain connects TRBV6-1 to TRBJ1-2; D remains ambiguous. V was trimmed by 4 bases and J by 7 bases, leaving 10 bases between them. The germline V gene has CDR1 MNHNS and CDR2 SASEGT. CDR3 length: 12 amino acids.

This sequence joins TRBV18 and TRBJ1-6; D not resolved. Germline loops: CDR1 KGHSH, CDR2 LQKENI. The CDR3 sequence is 16 residues long. Trimming removed 3 bases at V and 6 bases at J, with 15 bases between. CDR3 region: CASSPRSVKVNSPLHF. The CDR3 coding sequence is TGTGCCAGCTCACCGAGGAGTGTAAAGGTTAATTCACCCCTCCACTTT.

This clonotype was detected many times. This sequence may be a read error, since a much larger clone differs from it by one base. The gene calls are TRBV10-3 and TRBJ1-2, with D tentatively TRBD1 (6 bases). The germline V gene has CDR1 ENHRY and CDR2 SYGVKD. CDR3 length: 13 amino acids. Deletions cut 3 bases from V and 2 bases from J, with 7 bases between. The CDR3 DNA sequence: TGTGCCATCAGTGAAGACAGGAACTATGGCTACACCTTC. Translating gives CAISEDRNYGYTF.

J is TRBJ2-4 and V is TRBV6-1; 10 bases are shared with TRBD2. The CDR3 consists of 16 residues. V lost 7 bases and J lost 5; bases outside the gene matches: 11. The V gene's germline CDR1 is MNHNS and CDR2 SASEGT. CDR3 sequence (DNA): TGTGCCAGCAAAGTAGCGGGAGGCAACGTGGAAAACATTCAGTACTTC. This codes for CASKVAGGNVENIQYF.

This clonotype was observed many times. This sequence joins TRBV19 and TRBJ1-1, with D hard to call. V shed 7 bases and J shed 1 base, with 13 bases lying between them. This CDR3 has 14 amino acids. CDR1 and CDR2 (germline): LNHDA, SQIVND (reference sequence). Written as DNA, the CDR3 is TGTGCCAGTAATTCCGCCCCATCGAACACTGAAGCTTTCTTT. Its translation: CASNSAPSNTEAFF.

This clonotype was recorded many times. The chain employs TRBV12-3 or TRBV12-4 and TRBJ2-2; D is unresolved. Between the trimmed V and J ends, which lost 1 base and 6 bases, there was a span of 12 bases. The CDR3 totals 15 residues. CDR3 residues: CASSLGALPPGELFF. The CDR3 coding sequence is TGTGCCAGCAGTTTAGGGGCTCTTCCGCCCGGGGAGCTGTTTTTT.

This clonotype was seen repeatedly, ten times or more. The chain employs TRBV15 and TRBJ1-3, with D possibly being TRBD1 (5 bases). The CDR3 totals 16 residues. The germline V and J ends were trimmed by 5 bases and 0 bases, with 14 bases remaining between them. Germline V CDR1 and CDR2: LNHNV, YYDKDF (reference sequence). CDR3 nucleotide sequence: TGTGCCACCAGCTACAGGCGTACGAGCTCTGGAAACACCATATATTTT. This translates into CATSYRRTSSGNTIYF.

With regard to this clonotype: One end of the junction varies from germline; a read error may be responsible. The chain employs TRBV12-3 or TRBV12-4 and TRBJ2-5, with 9 positions matching TRBD1. The CDR3 loop spans 18 amino acids. CDR3 residues: CASSIFGRDRVPQETKYF. The CDR3 DNA sequence: TGTGCCAGCAGCATTTTCGGCCGGGACAGGGTACCACAAGAGACCAAGTACTTC.

This clonotype was found many times. The genes are TRBV27 and TRBJ1-1, with D maybe TRBD1 (6 bases). This CDR3 is 15 amino acids long. CDR1 MNHEY and CDR2 SMNVEV come from the germline V gene (reference sequence). V dropped 5 bases and J dropped 1 base, with 14 bases sitting between them. The CDR3 spells CASSHYRARNTEAFF. The CDR3 region has the DNA TGTGCCAGCAGTCATTACAGGGCTCGGAACACTGAAGCTTTCTTT.

The sample holds many counts of this clonotype. The chain uses TRBV6-5 and TRBJ2-7; either TRBD1 or TRBD2 may supply D (5 bases each). Trimming pared 0 bases from V and 6 bases from J, leaving 15 bases between. Germline loops: CDR1 MNHEY, CDR2 SVGAGI. This CDR3 spans 15 amino acids. CDR3 nucleotides: TGTGCCAGCAGTTACTCGTTCTTGGGGACGGGCGAGCAGTACTTC. Its translation is CASSYSFLGTGEQYF.

This clonotype was observed many times. The chain recombines TRBV5-1 with TRBJ1-1, with D perhaps matching TRBD1 (6 bases). V was clipped by 3 bases and J by 6 bases, with 21 bases between them. Germline-derived CDR1 and CDR2 are SGHRS and YFSETQ. This CDR3 is 16 amino acids long. The CDR3 DNA sequence: TGCGCCAGCAGCTGGGAGGGTGGACAGCCCGCTGCTGAAGCTTTCTTT. It is translated as CASSWEGGQPAAEAFF.

At least ten counts were recorded for this clonotype. Given the absence of the conserved phenylalanine or tryptophan at the CDR3 end, a read error is likely. The chain couples TRBV15 to TRBJ1-1, with TRBD1 matching over 11 bases. The CDR3 sequence is 14 residues long. Unmatched junction bases numbered 6, after V lost 5 bases and J lost 7 bases. The V gene's germline CDR1 is LNHNV and CDR2 YYDKDF (reference sequence). The CDR3 spells CATSPDRGQDEAFS. CDR3 sequence (DNA): TGTGCCACCAGCCCGGACAGGGGGCAGGATGAAGCTTTCTCT.

This clonotype occurred a few times. Lacking the conserved final phenylalanine or tryptophan, this CDR3 likely reflects a read error. V is TRBV11-2 and J is TRBJ1-1; D is ambiguous. The germline CDR1 and CDR2 sequences are SGHAT and FQNNGV. Trimming left V 1 base short and J 7 bases short, with 4 bases between. The length of the CDR3 is 11 residues. CDR3 sequence: CASSLVVEAFV. The CDR3 DNA sequence: TGTGCCAGCAGCTTAGTAGTTGAAGCTTTCGTT.

This clonotype has at least ten counts. The chain has TRBV6-5 and TRBJ2-7; 7 bases map to TRBD1. The CDR3 loop spans 14 amino acids. Germline values: CDR1 MNHEY, CDR2 SVGAGI. J was trimmed by 2 bases and V by 6 bases; bases with no gene match: 7. The CDR3 loop reads CASSSQTGPYEQYF. DNA for the CDR3: TGTGCCAGCAGCTCCCAGACAGGGCCCTACGAGCAGTACTTC.

V gene TRBV4-1 combines with J gene TRBJ2-6; D might be TRBD1 (5 bases). The germline V and J ends were trimmed by 1 base and 0 bases, with 16 bases remaining between them. There are 19 residues in the CDR3. CDR1 MGHRA and CDR2 YSYEKL come from the germline V gene. DNA for the CDR3: TGCGCCAGCAGCCAAGCCGCATCGACAGCCCTCTCTGGGGCCAACGTCCTGACTTTC. This sequence encodes CASSQAASTALSGANVLTF.

This clonotype has more than one count but fewer than ten. The genes are TRBV10-3 and TRBJ2-7; D may be TRBD1 (5 bases). The germline V and J ends were trimmed by 3 bases and 6 bases, with 9 bases remaining between them. CDR1 is ENHRY and CDR2 is SYGVKD in the germline V gene. This CDR3 region has 12 residues. CDR3 in amino acids: CAISDQGREQYF. Written as DNA, the CDR3 is TGTGCCATCAGTGACCAGGGTCGCGAGCAGTACTTC.